The present T cell receptor beta chain was sequenced within a study of shared clonotypes between healthy human individuals. About the research overall: The people who gave samples were a couple of women and a few men aged 18 to 49.

Germline-derived CDR1 and CDR2 are MNHNS and SASEGT. Trimming cost V 8 bases and J 1 base, with 12 bases left between them. The CDR3 runs 14 residues. With regard to this clone: Its antigen is still unknown.

Whole-study findings and limits: Among donors, clonotype sharing was expected to be affected by sequencing depth. Relative to their counterparts shared across all four donors, non-shared clonotypes exhibited diminished generation probabilities.

This was a deep-level run. Clones were read by immunoSEQ multiplex PCR, and TCRdb kept only the in-frame ones, dropping some. The repertoire holds under 2,500,000 clones, about 94% seen once, with less than 0.15% in the top ten. Source material: naive CD4+ T cells sorted from blood. The subset: CD45RA+ positively selected. The rearrangement uses TRBV6-1 and TRBJ2-1; D might be TRBD2 (6 bases). This clonotype was obtained from a man aged 18 to 29 in good health. This CDR3 reads CASLGRGSYNEQFF. As DNA, the CDR3 is TGTGCCAGCCTTGGGCGGGGATCCTACAATGAGCAGTTCTTC.